This T cell receptor beta chain stems from a study of cytomegalovirus exposure and HLA in healthy donors. Study summary: The approximately 130 validation repertoires matched the approximately 670 first-cohort repertoires in platform, a later analysis reported.

Overall study findings and caveats: It was about 150 TCR beta chains that were listed as cytomegalovirus-associated. Rare TCR sequences dominated, though some public TCRs recurred in many donors. The authors confirmed in vitro that a few CMV-associated chains were specific for CMV antigens.

The germline V and J ends were trimmed by 9 bases and 0 bases, with 11 bases remaining between them. The CDR3 runs to 13 residues. Germline CDR1 reads LNHDA; CDR2 reads SQIVND (reference sequence). Note on this clone: Its antigen is undetermined.

Assay: immunoSEQ multiplex PCR; the TCRdb copy retains only in-frame clones and omits some. The sample carries 100,000 to 150,000 clones, 94% recorded once. This receptor was taken from a young woman in good health and CMV-seronegative. The rearrangement joins TRBV19 to TRBJ1-1; D uncertain. Sequences were obtained from PBMCs. Here the CDR3 DNA reads TGTGCCAGCAGTGAGATGATGAACACTGAAGCTTTCTTT. Protein sequence: CASSEMMNTEAFF. Full variable domain (remainder filled in from reference TRBV19 and TRBJ1-1): DGGITQSPKYLFRKEGQNVTLSCEQNLNHDAMYWYRQDPGQGLRLIYYSQIVNDFQKGDIAEGYSVSREKKESFPLTVTSAQKNPTAFYLCASSEMMNTEAFFGQGTRLTVV.